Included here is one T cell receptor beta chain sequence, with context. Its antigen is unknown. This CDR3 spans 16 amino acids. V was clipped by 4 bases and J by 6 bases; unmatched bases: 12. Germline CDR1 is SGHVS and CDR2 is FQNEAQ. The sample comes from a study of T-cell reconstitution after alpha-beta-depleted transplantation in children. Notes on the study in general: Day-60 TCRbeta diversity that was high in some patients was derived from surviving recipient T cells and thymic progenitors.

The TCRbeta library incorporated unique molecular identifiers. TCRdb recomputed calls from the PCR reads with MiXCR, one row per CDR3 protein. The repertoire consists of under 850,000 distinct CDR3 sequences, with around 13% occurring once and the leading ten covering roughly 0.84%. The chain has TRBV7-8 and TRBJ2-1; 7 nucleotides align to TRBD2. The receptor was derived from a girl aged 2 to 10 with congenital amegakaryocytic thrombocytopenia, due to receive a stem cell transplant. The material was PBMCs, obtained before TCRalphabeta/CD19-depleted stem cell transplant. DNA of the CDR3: TGTGCCAGCAGCTCCACCTGGGGGAGGGCCAGCAATGAGCAGTTCTTC. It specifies CASSSTWGRASNEQFF.